Listed here are 21 T cell receptor beta chains from one sample, sequenced in a study of T cells in Graves' hyperthyroidism and ophthalmopathy. Amplified regions were TCR beta CDR3 sequences from RNA transcripts. HTBI primers were employed in a first-round RT-PCR of the TCR CDR3. Via MiXCR, TCRdb re-called the multiplex PCR reads, giving one row per CDR3 protein. The sample lists 600,000 or so distinct CDR3 sequences; around 46% were seen once. The sample consisted of peripheral blood or thyroid tissue (not recorded which). Receptor source: a young woman with Graves' hyperthyroidism.

This clonotype was counted a few times. This chain links TRBV9 with TRBJ1-2, with 12 bases fitting TRBD1. V lost 4 bases to trimming and J lost 5 bases; unmatched junction nucleotides: 6. Per germline, CDR1 SGDLS and CDR2 YYNGEE. The CDR3 totals 15 residues. CDR3 bases: TGTGCCAGCAGCACTGCGGGACAGGGGGCTTATGGCTACACCTTC. Its translation is CASSTAGQGAYGYTF.

This clonotype was seen ten or more times. This sequence joins TRBV10-3 and TRBJ1-5; TRBD1 agrees at 7 bases. J lost 1 base, V lost 9 bases, and 3 bases had no gene match. The CDR3 is 13 residues long. In germline, CDR1 is ENHRY, CDR2 SYGVKD. CDR3 in amino acids: CAIQGNSNQPQHF. The DNA of the CDR3 is TGTGCCATACAGGGGAACAGCAATCAGCCCCAGCATTTT.

Many counts were recorded for this clonotype. The V gene is TRBV7-3, the J gene TRBJ2-5, with 7 nucleotides matching TRBD2. Losses at the gene ends were 5 bases for V and 3 bases for J; bases not matched to a gene: 3. The CDR3 contains 13 residues. CDR1 SGHTA and CDR2 FQGTGA come from the germline V gene. The CDR3 spells CASSRGGEETQYF. The CDR3 nucleotides read TGTGCCAGCAGCCGTGGGGGGGAAGAGACCCAGTACTTC.

This clonotype was seen only a few times. The V gene is TRBV7-8, the J gene TRBJ2-2, with TRBD2 identical over 8 bases. The CDR3 has 16 residues. The junction had 13 bases not matched to a gene; V was cut back by 5 bases and J by 8 bases. CDR1 is SGHVS and CDR2 is FQNEAQ in the germline V gene. CDR3 nucleotides: TGTGCCAGCAGCCCCCACCAGCGGGAGTTCGTGGGGGAGCTGTTTTTT. Amino acid sequence: CASSPHQREFVGELFF.

The chain has TRBV2 and TRBJ1-2; 7 positions agree with TRBD1. V lost 4 bases to trimming and J lost 9 bases; unmatched junction nucleotides: 2. The CDR3 covers 11 residues. Per the germline V gene, CDR1 is SNHLY and CDR2 is FYNNEI. The CDR3 region has the DNA TGTGCCAGCAGTGTGGGACAGAGCTACACCTTC. As protein: CASSVGQSYTF. Together with reference TRBV2 and TRBJ1-2, the CDR3 gives the full variable domain: EPEVTQTPSHQVTQMGQEVILRCVPISNHLYFYWYRQILGQKVEFLVSFYNNEISEKSEIFDDQFSVERPDGSNFTLKIRSTKLEDSAMYFCASSVGQSYTFGSGTRLTVV.

This clonotype was picked up many times. This rearrangement joins TRBV13 to TRBJ1-1; no firm D call. From germline, CDR1 is PRHDT and CDR2 FYEKMQ (reference sequence). Trimming shortened V by 7 bases and J by 1 base, and 10 bases separated the two germline ends. The CDR3 spans 13 residues. DNA of the CDR3: TGTGCCAGCACCGATCGGGGGAACACTGAAGCTTTCTTT. This sequence encodes CASTDRGNTEAFF.

This clonotype was seen ten or more times. Its ends do not fully match the called genes, so a read error is possible. V is TRBV5-1 and J is TRBJ1-1, with D maybe TRBD1 (6 bases). The CDR3 has 14 amino acids. Looked up from germline, CDR1 is SGHRS and CDR2 is YFSETQ. CDR3 sequence (DNA): TGTGCCAGCAGCCTTACGACAGGGAACACTGAAGCTTTCTTT. Its protein is CASSLTTGNTEAFF.

This chain connects TRBV19 to TRBJ1-5; 8 bases match TRBD1. The CDR3 is 13 amino acids. The V gene's germline CDR1 is LNHDA and CDR2 SQIVND (reference sequence). Trimming cost V 5 bases and J 6 bases; bases outside gene matches: 3. The CDR3 loop is CASSSGQGQPQHF. The CDR3, as DNA: TGTGCCAGTAGTTCTGGACAGGGTCAGCCCCAGCATTTT.

This chain uses TRBV19 with TRBJ2-6, with no clear D. The CDR3 extends over 13 amino acids. CDR1 is LNHDA and CDR2 is SQIVND in the germline V gene (reference sequence). V lost 1 base to trimming and J lost 5 bases, with 3 bases between them. The CDR3 spells CASSIGRANVLTF. For the CDR3, the DNA is TGTGCCAGTAGTATAGGGCGGGCCAACGTCCTGACTTTC.

The table lists this clonotype with many counts. The rearrangement uses TRBV24-1 and TRBJ1-1; a possible D gene is TRBD1 (5 bases). From germline, CDR1 is KGHDR and CDR2 SFDVKD. Trimming shortened V by 7 bases and J by 1 base, and 15 bases separated the two germline ends. This CDR3 is built from 15 residues. CDR3 in DNA: TGTGCCACCAGGACAGTCAGGGAGAAGAACACTGAAGCTTTCTTT. It translates to CATRTVREKNTEAFF.

V gene TRBV25-1 combines with J gene TRBJ2-5, with D unclear. Germline V CDR1 and CDR2: MGHDK, SYGVNS. V was trimmed by 6 bases and J by 3 bases, leaving 20 bases between them. The CDR3 loop spans 16 amino acids. CDR3 DNA: TGTGCCAGCAGATCGAATCCGGGCCAGACCGAAGAGACCCAGTACTTC. Translation: CASRSNPGQTEETQYF.

The chain employs TRBV2 and TRBJ1-3; D perhaps matches TRBD1 (6 bases). The CDR3 runs to 14 residues. Germline V CDR1 and CDR2: SNHLY, FYNNEI. Trimming took off 5 bases at V and 4 bases at J, with 12 bases between the two ends. The CDR3 DNA reads as TGTGCCAGCAGTAGACAGGCCACGGGAAACACCATATATTTT. Its translation is CASSRQATGNTIYF.

This clonotype was counted between two and nine times. The gene calls are TRBV15 and TRBJ1-1; a possible D gene is TRBD1 (5 bases). V lost 0 bases and J 5 bases, leaving 10 bases between the germline ends. The CDR3 is 14 residues long. The germline CDR1 and CDR2 sequences are LNHNV and YYDKDF (reference sequence). The CDR3 DNA is TGTGCCACCAGCAGAGATCCGGGGGGGACTGAAGCTTTCTTT. It yields the protein CATSRDPGGTEAFF.

This clonotype occurred many times. V gene TRBV29-1 combines with J gene TRBJ2-5, with 9 bases lining up with TRBD1. V gave up 2 bases and J gave up 5 bases; unmatched junction bases: 6. The germline V gene encodes CDR1 SQVTM and CDR2 ANQGSEA. The length of the CDR3 is 14 residues. The CDR3 DNA is TGCAGCGTTGAACTGGGACAGGGTCGCGAGACCCAGTACTTC. Its protein is CSVELGQGRETQYF.

The chain joins TRBV5-1 to TRBJ2-5; 9 bases line up with TRBD1. Germline trimming cut 0 bases from V and 5 bases from J; bases unmatched to any gene: 5. The CDR3 consists of 15 residues. Germline CDR1 and CDR2: SGHRS and YFSETQ. This CDR3 reads CASSLEGTGSETQYF. The CDR3 bases are TGCGCCAGCAGCTTGGAGGGGACAGGGAGCGAGACCCAGTACTTC.

To note about this clonotype: One junction end does not reproduce the germline sequence, and a read error may be involved. This chain links TRBV9 with TRBJ1-2, with D maybe TRBD1 (5 bases). CDR1 and CDR2 (germline): SGDLS, YYNGEE. The CDR3 is 15 residues long. CDR3 nucleotide sequence: TGCGCCAGCAGCTTGCCCCCCCAAGGGGAATATGGCTACACCTTC. It codes for CASSLPPQGEYGYTF.

The chain carries TRBV29-1 and TRBJ1-2, with D possibly matching TRBD1 (5 bases). V was trimmed by 7 bases and J by 8 bases, leaving 14 bases between them. The CDR3 is 11 residues long. Germline loops: CDR1 SQVTM, CDR2 ANQGSEA. Here the CDR3 DNA reads TGCAGCGAGAATCAGGGTGAGGGCTACACCTTC. The encoded protein is CSENQGEGYTF.

The chain recombines TRBV7-9 with TRBJ1-3; weak D call: TRBD1 (5 bases). Trimming took off 5 bases at V and 0 bases at J, with 14 bases between the two ends. Germline assignment: CDR1 SEHNR and CDR2 FQNEAQ (reference sequence). This CDR3 region has 16 residues. Written as DNA, the CDR3 is TGTGCCAGCAGCCATTCGGAGGGGAGCTCTGGAAACACCATATATTTT. It specifies CASSHSEGSSGNTIYF.

The chain is built from TRBV10-3 and TRBJ1-6; D uncertain. The CDR3 runs to 13 residues. Germline CDR1 is ENHRY and CDR2 is SYGVKD. Trimming took 0 bases from V and 11 from J, leaving 8 bases between them. CDR3 sequence: CAISESPDTPLHF. Written as DNA, the CDR3 is TGTGCCATCAGTGAGTCGCCAGACACACCCCTCCACTTT.

J is TRBJ2-2 and V is TRBV2; D is possibly TRBD1 (6 bases). Trimming cost V 6 bases and J 3 bases, with 11 bases left between them. This CDR3 has 14 amino acids. Germline assignment: CDR1 SNHLY and CDR2 FYNNEI. Written as DNA, the CDR3 is TGTGCCAGCAGGAGCAGGGGAGACACCGGGGAGCTGTTTTTT. Amino acids: CASRSRGDTGELFF.

This clonotype was seen more than once but under ten times. The chain links TRBV7-8 to TRBJ2-2, with 10 bases lining up with TRBD1. The CDR3 is 17 amino acids. Germline loops: CDR1 SGHVS, CDR2 FQNEAQ. The V segment lost 7 bases and the J segment 7 bases; nucleotides outside the gene matches: 15. The CDR3 protein is CASTPTGATGGIGELFF. The CDR3 DNA reads as TGTGCCAGCACCCCGACCGGGGCGACAGGGGGCATCGGGGAGCTGTTTTTT. The entire variable domain, with the rest obtained from reference TRBV7-8 and TRBJ2-2, is as follows: GAGVSQSPRYKVAKRGQDVALRCDPISGHVSLFWYQQALGQGPEFLTYFQNEAQLDKSGLPSDRFFAERPEGSVSTLKIQRTQQEDSAVYLCASTPTGATGGIGELFFGEGSRLTVL.